The clone carrying this TCR beta chain was seen once. Its matching antigen is unknown. Profiled with immunoSEQ multiplex PCR; TCRdb holds only in-frame clones, not every one. The sample shows some 130,000 clones, about 91% of them seen only once. This CDR3 is built from 14 residues. Trimming pared 4 bases from V and 0 bases from J, leaving 9 bases between. The V gene's germline CDR1 is MNHEY and CDR2 SVGAGI. The sample is drawn from a study of cytomegalovirus exposure and HLA in healthy donors. General study results and limits: TCR clusters originating in the first cohort tended to co-occur in the roughly 120 validation repertoires, according to a later analysis.

Sequenced material: PBMCs. The clonotype was recovered from a woman under 30 in good health and CMV-seronegative. V and J are TRBV6-5 and TRBJ1-1; D is undetermined. The CDR3 sequence is CASSSLDLNTEAFF. The CDR3 DNA sequence: TGTGCCAGCAGTTCCCTAGACCTGAACACTGAAGCTTTCTTT.